This T cell receptor (beta chain) was profiled in a study of regulatory T cells in long-lasting Graves disease. Overall study context: Persistent Graves' disease required over 5 years of antithyroid drugs and positive TSH receptor antibodies. Points from the study as a whole: For persistent Graves' patients, TCR diversity was lower than for newly diagnosed ones. More public clonotypes were shared by persistent patients (about 2,700) than by new patients (about 970).

With regard to this clonotype: What it binds is not known.

The time point here: persistent/refractory GD, antithyroid drugs over 5 years with positive TRAb. TCR sequences were obtained from RNA taken from PBMCs. Building the TCR beta libraries relied on iRepertoire HTBI primers, and CDR3 regions underwent Arm-PCR. TCRdb independently ran MiXCR on the multiplex PCR reads; one entry per CDR3 protein. The sample has 300,000 to 350,000 distinct CDR3 sequences, about 20% seen once; the top ten hold 25% to 30%. Material: peripheral blood mononuclear cells (PBMCs), obtained when the disease was refractory, from a patient treated with antithyroid drugs. The clonotype was recovered from a female donor with Graves disease.

The CDR3 loop is CAISEPPQTEQYF. The DNA for the CDR3 is TGTGCCATCAGTGAGCCCCCGCAAACTGAGCAGTACTTC. The chain carries TRBV10-3 and TRBJ2-7, with D uncertain. This CDR3 region has 13 residues. The ends were cut back, 2 bases at V and 7 bases at J, with 12 bases in the middle. CDR1 ENHRY and CDR2 SYGVKD come from the germline V gene.